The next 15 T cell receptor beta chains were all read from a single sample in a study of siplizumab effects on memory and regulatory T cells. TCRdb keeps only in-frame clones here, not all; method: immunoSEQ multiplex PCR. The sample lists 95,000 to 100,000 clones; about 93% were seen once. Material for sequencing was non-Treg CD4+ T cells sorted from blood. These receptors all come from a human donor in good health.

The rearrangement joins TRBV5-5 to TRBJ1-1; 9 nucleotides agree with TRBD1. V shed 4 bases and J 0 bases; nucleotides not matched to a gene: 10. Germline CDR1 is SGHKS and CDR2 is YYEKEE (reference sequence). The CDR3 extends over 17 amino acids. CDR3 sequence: CASSTVPGQGLNTEAFF. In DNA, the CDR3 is TGTGCCAGCAGCACCGTCCCGGGACAGGGTTTGAACACTGAAGCTTTCTTT.

CDR3 nucleotide sequence: TGTGCCAGCAGTCCCCAGACTAGCGGGAGCGGGGAGCTGTTTTTT. This gives the protein CASSPQTSGSGELFF. The chain combines TRBV6-5 with TRBJ2-2, with 12 bases matching TRBD2. The CDR3 is made up of 15 amino acids. Germline CDR1 is MNHEY and CDR2 is SVGAGI. V gave up 5 bases and J gave up 7 bases; unmatched junction bases: 5.

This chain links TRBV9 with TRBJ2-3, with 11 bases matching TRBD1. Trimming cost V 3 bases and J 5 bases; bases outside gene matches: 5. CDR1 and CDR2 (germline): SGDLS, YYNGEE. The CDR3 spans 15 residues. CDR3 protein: CASSAGTGGVDTQYF. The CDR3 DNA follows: TGTGCCAGCAGCGCCGGGACAGGGGGGGTAGATACGCAGTATTTT.

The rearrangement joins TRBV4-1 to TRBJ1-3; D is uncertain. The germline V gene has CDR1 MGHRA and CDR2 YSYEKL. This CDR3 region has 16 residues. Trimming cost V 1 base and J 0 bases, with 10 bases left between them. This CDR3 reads CASSQGLTYSGNTIYF. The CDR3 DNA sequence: TGCGCCAGCAGCCAAGGACTGACGTACTCTGGAAACACCATATATTTT.

As DNA, the CDR3 is TGTGCCAGCAGTTTGGACAGGGGGGACTACGAGCAGTACTTC. Its translation: CASSLDRGDYEQYF. The V call is TRBV6-5, the J call TRBJ2-7, with 10 positions matching TRBD1. There are 14 residues in the CDR3. Losses at the gene ends were 4 bases for V and 3 bases for J; bases not matched to a gene: 3. Germline V gene sequence: CDR1 MNHEY, CDR2 SVGAGI.

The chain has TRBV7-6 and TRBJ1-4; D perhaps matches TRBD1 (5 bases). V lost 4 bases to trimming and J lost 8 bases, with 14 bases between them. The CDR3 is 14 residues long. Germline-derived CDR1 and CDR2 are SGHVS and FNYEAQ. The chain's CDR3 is CASSSHGAEEKLFF. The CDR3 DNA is TGTGCCAGCAGCTCCCATGGGGCTGAGGAAAAACTGTTTTTT.

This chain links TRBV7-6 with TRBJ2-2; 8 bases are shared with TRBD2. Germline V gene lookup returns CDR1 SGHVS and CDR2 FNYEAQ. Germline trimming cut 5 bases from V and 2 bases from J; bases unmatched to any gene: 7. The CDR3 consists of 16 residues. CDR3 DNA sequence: TGTGCCAGCAGCCCCCAAGCGGGAGAAAACACCGGGGAGCTGTTTTTT. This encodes CASSPQAGENTGELFF. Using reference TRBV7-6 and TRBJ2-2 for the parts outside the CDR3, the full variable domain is GAGVSQSPRYKVTKRGQDVALRCDPISGHVSLYWYRQALGQGPEFLTYFNYEAQQDKSGLPNDRFSAERPEGSISTLTIQRTEQRDSAMYRCASSPQAGENTGELFFGEGSRLTVL.

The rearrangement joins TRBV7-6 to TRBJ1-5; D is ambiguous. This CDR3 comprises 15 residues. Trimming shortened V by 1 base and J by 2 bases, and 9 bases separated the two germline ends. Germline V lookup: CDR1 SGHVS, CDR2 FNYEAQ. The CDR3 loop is CASSLEGKGNQPQHF. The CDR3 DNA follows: TGTGCCAGCAGCTTAGAGGGTAAGGGCAATCAGCCCCAGCATTTT. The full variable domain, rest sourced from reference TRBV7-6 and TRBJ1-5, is GAGVSQSPRYKVTKRGQDVALRCDPISGHVSLYWYRQALGQGPEFLTYFNYEAQQDKSGLPNDRFSAERPEGSISTLTIQRTEQRDSAMYRCASSLEGKGNQPQHFGDGTRLSIL.

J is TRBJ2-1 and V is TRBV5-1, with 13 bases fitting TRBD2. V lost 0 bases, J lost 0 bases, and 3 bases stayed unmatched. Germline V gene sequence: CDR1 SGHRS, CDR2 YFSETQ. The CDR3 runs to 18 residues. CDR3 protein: CASSLGRTSGGSYNEQFF. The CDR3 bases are TGCGCCAGCAGCTTGGGGCGGACTAGCGGGGGCTCCTACAATGAGCAGTTCTTC.

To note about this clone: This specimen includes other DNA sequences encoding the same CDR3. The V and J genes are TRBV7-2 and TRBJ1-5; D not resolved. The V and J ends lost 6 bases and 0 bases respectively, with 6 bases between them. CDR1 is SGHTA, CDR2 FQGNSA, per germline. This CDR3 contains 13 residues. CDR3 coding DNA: TGTGCCAGCAGGCCAGATAGCAATCAGCCCCAGCATTTT. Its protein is CASRPDSNQPQHF.

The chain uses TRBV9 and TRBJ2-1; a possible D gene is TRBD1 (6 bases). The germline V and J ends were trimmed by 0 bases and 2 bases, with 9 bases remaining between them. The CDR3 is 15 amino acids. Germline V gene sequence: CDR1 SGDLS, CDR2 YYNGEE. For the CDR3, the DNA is TGTGCCAGCAGCGTAGGCTCAGGGGCCTACAATGAGCAGTTCTTC. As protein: CASSVGSGAYNEQFF.

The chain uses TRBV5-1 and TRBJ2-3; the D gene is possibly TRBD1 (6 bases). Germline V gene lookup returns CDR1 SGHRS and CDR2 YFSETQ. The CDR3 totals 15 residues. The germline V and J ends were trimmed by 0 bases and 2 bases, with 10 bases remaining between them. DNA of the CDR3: TGCGCCAGCAGCTTGGCGACAGGCTCCACAGATACGCAGTATTTT. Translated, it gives CASSLATGSTDTQYF.

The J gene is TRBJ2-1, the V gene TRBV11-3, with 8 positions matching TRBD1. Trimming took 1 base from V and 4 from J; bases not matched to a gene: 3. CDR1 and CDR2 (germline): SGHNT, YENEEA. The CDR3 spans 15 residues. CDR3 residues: CASSLGTGSYNEQFF. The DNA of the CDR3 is TGTGCCAGCAGCTTAGGGACAGGGTCATACAATGAGCAGTTCTTC.

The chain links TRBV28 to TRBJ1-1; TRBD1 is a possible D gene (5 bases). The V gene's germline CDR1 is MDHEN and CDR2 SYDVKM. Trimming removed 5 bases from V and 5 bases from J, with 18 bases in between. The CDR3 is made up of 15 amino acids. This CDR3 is CASSSLTGGDTEAFF. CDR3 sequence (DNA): TGTGCCAGCAGTAGTCTGACGGGGGGGGATACTGAAGCTTTCTTT.

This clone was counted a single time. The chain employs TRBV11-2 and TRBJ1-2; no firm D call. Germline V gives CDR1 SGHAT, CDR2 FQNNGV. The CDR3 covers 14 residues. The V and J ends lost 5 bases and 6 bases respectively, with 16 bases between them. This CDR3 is CASSPFGVWDGYTF. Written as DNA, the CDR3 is TGTGCCAGCAGCCCATTTGGGGTCTGGGATGGCTACACCTTC. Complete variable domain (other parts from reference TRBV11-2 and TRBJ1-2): EAGVAQSPRYKIIEKRQSVAFWCNPISGHATLYWYQQILGQGPKLLIQFQNNGVVDDSQLPKDRFSAERLKGVDSTLKIQPAKLEDSAVYLCASSPFGVWDGYTFGSGTRLTVV.